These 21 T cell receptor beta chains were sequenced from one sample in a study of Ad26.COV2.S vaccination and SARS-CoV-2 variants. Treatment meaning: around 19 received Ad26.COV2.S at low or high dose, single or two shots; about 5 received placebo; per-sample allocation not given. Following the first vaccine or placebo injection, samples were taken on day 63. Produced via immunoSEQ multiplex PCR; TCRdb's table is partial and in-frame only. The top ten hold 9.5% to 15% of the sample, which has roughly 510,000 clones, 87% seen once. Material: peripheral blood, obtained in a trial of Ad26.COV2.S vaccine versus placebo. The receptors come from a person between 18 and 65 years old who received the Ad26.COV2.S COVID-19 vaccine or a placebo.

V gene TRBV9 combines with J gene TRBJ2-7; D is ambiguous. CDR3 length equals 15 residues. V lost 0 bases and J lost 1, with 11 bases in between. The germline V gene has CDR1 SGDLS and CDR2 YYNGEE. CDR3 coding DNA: TGTGCCAGCAGCGTAGCTTGGGGATTATCCTACGAGCAGTACTTC. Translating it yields CASSVAWGLSYEQYF.

CDR3 sequence: CASSPNGLAIYNEQFF. CDR3 coding DNA: TGTGCCAGCAGCCCCAATGGTCTAGCCATCTACAATGAGCAGTTCTTC. The chain links TRBV5-5 to TRBJ2-1, with D possibly matching TRBD2 (5 bases). Per the germline V gene, CDR1 is SGHKS and CDR2 is YYEKEE (reference sequence). The V gene lost 4 bases and the J gene lost 3 bases, with 17 bases spanning the gap. The CDR3 loop spans 16 amino acids.

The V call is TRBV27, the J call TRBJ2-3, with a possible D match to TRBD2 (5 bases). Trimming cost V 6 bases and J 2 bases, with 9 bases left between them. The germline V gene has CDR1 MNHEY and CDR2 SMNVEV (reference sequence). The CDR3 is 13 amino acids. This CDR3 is CASRTAVTDTQYF. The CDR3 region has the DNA TGTGCCAGCAGAACAGCGGTCACAGATACGCAGTATTTT.

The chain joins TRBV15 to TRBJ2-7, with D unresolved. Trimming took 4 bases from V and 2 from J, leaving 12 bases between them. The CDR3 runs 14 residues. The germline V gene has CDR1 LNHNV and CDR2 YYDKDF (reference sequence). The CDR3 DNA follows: TGTGCCACCAGCATTCGCGGACGGACCTACGAGCAGTACTTC. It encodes CATSIRGRTYEQYF. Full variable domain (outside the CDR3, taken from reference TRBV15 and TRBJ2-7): DAMVIQNPRYQVTQFGKPVTLSCSQTLNHNVMYWYQQKSSQAPKLLFHYYDKDFNNEADTPDNFQSRRPNTSFCFLDIRSPGLGDTAMYLCATSIRGRTYEQYFGPGTRLTVT.

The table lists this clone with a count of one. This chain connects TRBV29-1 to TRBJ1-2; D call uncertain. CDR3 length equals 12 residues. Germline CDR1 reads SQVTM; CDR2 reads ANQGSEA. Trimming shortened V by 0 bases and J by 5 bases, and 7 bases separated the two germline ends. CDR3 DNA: TGCAGCGTTGAAGACAGTATTTATGGCTACACCTTC. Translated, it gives CSVEDSIYGYTF. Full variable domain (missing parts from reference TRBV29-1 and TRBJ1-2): SAVISQKPSRDICQRGTSLTIQCQVDSQVTMMFWYRQQPGQSLTLIATANQGSEATYESGFVIDKFPISRPNLTFSTLTVSNMSPEDSSIYLCSVEDSIYGYTFGSGTRLTVV.

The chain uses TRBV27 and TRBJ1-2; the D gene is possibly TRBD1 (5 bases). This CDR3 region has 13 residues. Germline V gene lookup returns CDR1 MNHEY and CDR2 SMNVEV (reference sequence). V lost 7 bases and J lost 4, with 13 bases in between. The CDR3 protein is CASTPGQAYGYTF. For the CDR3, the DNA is TGTGCCAGCACCCCAGGACAAGCCTATGGCTACACCTTC.

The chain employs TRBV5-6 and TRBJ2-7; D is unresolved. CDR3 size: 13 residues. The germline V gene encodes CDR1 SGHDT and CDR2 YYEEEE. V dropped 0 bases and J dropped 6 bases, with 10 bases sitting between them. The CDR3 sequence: CASSLASLREQYF. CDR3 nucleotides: TGTGCCAGCAGCTTGGCCAGCCTTCGCGAGCAGTACTTC.

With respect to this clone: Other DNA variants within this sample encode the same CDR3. CDR3 sequence reads: CATSRGFEQYF. CDR3 DNA: TGTGCCACCAGCAGGGGGTTCGAGCAGTACTTC. The rearrangement uses TRBV24-1 and TRBJ2-7; 7 nucleotides line up with TRBD1. With V trimmed by 7 bases and J by 6 bases, 2 bases remained unmatched. Germline loops: CDR1 KGHDR, CDR2 SFDVKD. The CDR3 loop spans 11 amino acids.

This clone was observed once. The CDR3 loop is CASSIAGYNEQFF. Here the CDR3 DNA reads TGTGCCAGTAGTATAGCCGGATACAATGAGCAGTTCTTC. This chain connects TRBV19 to TRBJ2-1, with unresolved D. Trimming removed 1 base at V and 4 bases at J, with 5 bases between. The CDR3 spans 13 residues. CDR1 is LNHDA and CDR2 is SQIVND in the germline V gene (reference sequence).

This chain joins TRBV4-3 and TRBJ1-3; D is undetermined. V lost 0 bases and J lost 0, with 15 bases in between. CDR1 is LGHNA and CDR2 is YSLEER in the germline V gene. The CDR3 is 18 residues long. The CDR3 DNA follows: TGCGCCAGCAGCCAAGATAGGAGCGGACTGAACTCTGGAAACACCATATATTTT. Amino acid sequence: CASSQDRSGLNSGNTIYF.

CDR3 sequence: CASSLAVPQDLFGSSGNTIYF. The CDR3 DNA is TGTGCCAGCAGCTTAGCAGTCCCGCAGGACCTCTTCGGGAGTTCTGGAAACACCATATATTTT. The rearrangement links TRBV7-6 to TRBJ1-3, with unresolved D. Trimming removed 0 bases at V and 1 base at J, with 25 bases between. The CDR3 consists of 21 residues. CDR1 SGHVS and CDR2 FNYEAQ come from the germline V gene.

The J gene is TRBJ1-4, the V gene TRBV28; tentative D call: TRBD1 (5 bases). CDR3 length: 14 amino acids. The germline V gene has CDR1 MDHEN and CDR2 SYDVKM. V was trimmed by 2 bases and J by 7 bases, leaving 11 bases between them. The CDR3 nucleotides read TGTGCCAGCAGTTTACAGGGTGTGGGTGAAAAACTGTTTTTT. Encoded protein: CASSLQGVGEKLFF. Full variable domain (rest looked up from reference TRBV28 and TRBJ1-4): DVKVTQSSRYLVKRTGEKVFLECVQDMDHENMFWYRQDPGLGLRLIYFSYDVKMKEKGDIPEGYSVSREKKERFSLILESASTNQTSMYLCASSLQGVGEKLFFGSGTQLSVL.

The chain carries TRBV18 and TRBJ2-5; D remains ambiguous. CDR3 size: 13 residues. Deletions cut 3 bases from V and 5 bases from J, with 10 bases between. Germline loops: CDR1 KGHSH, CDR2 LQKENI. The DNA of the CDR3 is TGTGCCAGCTCACCGGCGACAAGGGAGACCCAGTACTTC. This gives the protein CASSPATRETQYF.

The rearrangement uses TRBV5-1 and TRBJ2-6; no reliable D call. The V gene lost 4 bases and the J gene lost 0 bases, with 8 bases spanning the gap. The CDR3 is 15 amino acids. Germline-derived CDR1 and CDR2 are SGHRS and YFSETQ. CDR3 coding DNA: TGCGCCAGCAGCCACCGGGTCTCTGGGGCCAACGTCCTGACTTTC. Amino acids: CASSHRVSGANVLTF.

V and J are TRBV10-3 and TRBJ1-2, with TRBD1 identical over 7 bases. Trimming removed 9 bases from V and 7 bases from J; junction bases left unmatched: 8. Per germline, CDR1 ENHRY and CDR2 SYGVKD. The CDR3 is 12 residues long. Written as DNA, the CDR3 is TGTGCCATAACCACAGGGGTGGGTGGCTACACCTTC. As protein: CAITTGVGGYTF.

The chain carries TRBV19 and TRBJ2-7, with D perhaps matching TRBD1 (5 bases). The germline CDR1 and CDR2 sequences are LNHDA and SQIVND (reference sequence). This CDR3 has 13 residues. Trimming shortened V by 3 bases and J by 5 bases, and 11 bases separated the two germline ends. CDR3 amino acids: CASSIGRAHEQYF. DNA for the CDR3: TGTGCCAGTAGTATCGGCAGGGCCCACGAGCAGTACTTC.

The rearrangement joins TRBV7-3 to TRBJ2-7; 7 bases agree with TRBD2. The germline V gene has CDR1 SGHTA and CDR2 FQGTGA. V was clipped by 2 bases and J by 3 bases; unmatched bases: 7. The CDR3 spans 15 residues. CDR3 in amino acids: CASSLSGLGHYEQYF. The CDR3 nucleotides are TGTGCCAGCAGCTTATCTGGACTAGGGCACTACGAGCAGTACTTC.

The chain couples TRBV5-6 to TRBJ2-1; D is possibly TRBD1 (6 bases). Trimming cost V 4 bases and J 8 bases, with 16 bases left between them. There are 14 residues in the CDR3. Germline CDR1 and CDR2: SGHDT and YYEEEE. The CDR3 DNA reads TGTGCCAGCAGCACTAGACAGGTCTTGGATGAGCAGTTCTTC. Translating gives CASSTRQVLDEQFF. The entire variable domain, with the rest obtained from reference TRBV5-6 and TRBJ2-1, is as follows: DAGVTQSPTHLIKTRGQQVTLRCSPKSGHDTVSWYQQALGQGPQFIFQYYEEEERQRGNFPDRFSGHQFPNYSSELNVNALLLGDSALYLCASSTRQVLDEQFFGPGTRLTVL.

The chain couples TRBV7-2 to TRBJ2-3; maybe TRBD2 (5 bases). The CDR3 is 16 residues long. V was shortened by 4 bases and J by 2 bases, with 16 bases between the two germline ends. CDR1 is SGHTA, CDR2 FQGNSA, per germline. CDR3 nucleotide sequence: TGTGCCAGCAGCTCCGGACTCCTAGGGCTCACAGATACGCAGTATTTT. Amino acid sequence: CASSSGLLGLTDTQYF.

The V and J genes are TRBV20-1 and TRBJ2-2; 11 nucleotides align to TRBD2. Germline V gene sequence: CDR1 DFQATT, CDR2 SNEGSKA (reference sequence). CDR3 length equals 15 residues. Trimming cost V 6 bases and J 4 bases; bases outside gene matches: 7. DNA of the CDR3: TGCAGTGCGAGTGGGACTAGCGGAGTCACCGGGGAGCTGTTTTTT. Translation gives CSASGTSGVTGELFF.

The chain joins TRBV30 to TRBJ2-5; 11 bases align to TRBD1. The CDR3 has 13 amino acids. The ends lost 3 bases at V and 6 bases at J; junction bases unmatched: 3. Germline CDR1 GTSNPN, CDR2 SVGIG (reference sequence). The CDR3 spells CAWRGQGGKTQYF. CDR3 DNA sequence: TGTGCCTGGAGGGGACAGGGGGGGAAGACCCAGTACTTC.